This entry lists 32 T cell receptor beta chains sequenced from one sample in a study of T cell responses to AZD1222 COVID-19 vaccine. The data were produced by immunoSEQ multiplex PCR, yet TCRdb's version contains in-frame clones alone and is incomplete. The table lists roughly 150,000 clones, approximately 88% of them singletons. Sample: peripheral blood, taken on day 0 of MenACWY control vaccination. The receptor source for this set is an adult in good health.

The rearrangement joins TRBV5-1 to TRBJ2-5; 8 bases match TRBD2. This CDR3 is 14 amino acids long. Germline loops: CDR1 SGHRS, CDR2 YFSETQ. With V trimmed by 1 base and J by 3 bases, 2 bases remained unmatched. The CDR3 sequence: CASSLNGREETQYF. Written as DNA, the CDR3 is TGCGCCAGCAGCTTGAACGGGAGGGAAGAGACCCAGTACTTC. Together with reference TRBV5-1 and TRBJ2-5, the CDR3 gives the full variable domain: KAGVTQTPRYLIKTRGQQVTLSCSPISGHRSVSWYQQTPGQGLQFLFEYFSETQRNKGNFPGRFSGRQFSNSRSEMNVSTLELGDSALYLCASSLNGREETQYFGPGTRLLVL.

The chain links TRBV30 to TRBJ1-6, with D perhaps TRBD1 (6 bases). Looked up from germline, CDR1 is GTSNPN and CDR2 is SVGIG (reference sequence). The CDR3 totals 15 residues. V gave up 5 bases and J gave up 10 bases, with 21 bases separating them. This CDR3 reads CAWGNRDKRASPLHF. CDR3 in DNA: TGTGCCTGGGGGAACCGGGACAAACGGGCGTCACCCCTCCACTTT.

J is TRBJ2-7 and V is TRBV5-1; D unresolved. The germline V and J ends were trimmed by 1 base and 3 bases, with 14 bases remaining between them. Germline CDR1 SGHRS, CDR2 YFSETQ. There are 15 residues in the CDR3. The CDR3 here is CASSLNPANFYEQYF. The CDR3 DNA is TGCGCCAGCAGCTTGAATCCAGCGAATTTCTACGAGCAGTACTTC.

In this sample, this clone turned up once. The chain is built from TRBV6-6 and TRBJ1-1, with D unclear. The V end was cut by 2 bases, the J end by 4 bases, with 8 bases between. The germline V gene has CDR1 MNHNY and CDR2 SVGAGI (reference sequence). CDR3 length equals 13 residues. The CDR3 region has the DNA TGTGCCAGCAGTTACCCCGGAGGCACTGAAGCTTTCTTT. Its translation is CASSYPGGTEAFF.

The rearrangement joins TRBV7-2 to TRBJ2-3; 7 bases line up with TRBD2. V shed 1 base and J 3 bases; nucleotides not matched to a gene: 4. The length of the CDR3 is 15 residues. Germline V CDR1 and CDR2: SGHTA, FQGNSA. The CDR3 DNA follows: TGTGCCAGCAGCTTAGACGCGGGAGAGACAGATACGCAGTATTTT. Translated, it gives CASSLDAGETDTQYF.

The chain carries TRBV11-3 and TRBJ2-4; 7 bases agree with TRBD1. The CDR3 spans 19 residues. Trimming at V came to 0 bases and at J to 0 bases, leaving 11 bases not matched to a gene. CDR1 is SGHNT and CDR2 is YENEEA in the germline V gene. The CDR3 coding sequence is TGTGCCAGCAGCTTAGATCTCGACAGGGTGATACTAGCCAAAAACATTCAGTACTTC. Translation: CASSLDLDRVILAKNIQYF.

The chain has TRBV4-3 and TRBJ1-3; D not resolved. The CDR3 runs to 16 residues. Trimming removed 1 base from V and 2 bases from J, with 12 bases in between. The germline V gene has CDR1 LGHNA and CDR2 YSLEER. The CDR3 here is CASSQAQAYPGNTIYF. Here the CDR3 DNA reads TGCGCCAGCAGCCAAGCCCAGGCTTACCCTGGAAACACCATATATTTT.

The gene calls are TRBV30 and TRBJ1-5; no clear D gene. V lost 2 bases to trimming and J lost 7 bases, with 12 bases between them. Germline loops: CDR1 GTSNPN, CDR2 SVGIG (reference sequence). CDR3 length: 13 residues. The CDR3 protein is CAWSIRASQPQHF. The CDR3 DNA sequence: TGTGCCTGGAGTATAAGGGCGAGCCAGCCCCAGCATTTT.

DNA of the CDR3: TGTGCCAGCAGCCAAGGGGACAGATCCTTCACTGAAGCTTTCTTT. Its protein is CASSQGDRSFTEAFF. The genes are TRBV11-1 and TRBJ1-1, with 7 bases lining up with TRBD1. The V gene end was trimmed by 5 bases and the J gene end by 4 bases; junction bases not matched to a gene: 10. The CDR3 totals 15 residues. The germline gives CDR1 SGHAT, CDR2 FQDESV (reference sequence).

The J gene is TRBJ2-2, the V gene TRBV24-1; a weak D match, TRBD1 (6 bases). Trimming removed 7 bases at V and 3 bases at J, with 14 bases between. The CDR3 covers 15 residues. The germline V gene encodes CDR1 KGHDR and CDR2 SFDVKD. CDR3 in DNA: TGTGCCACCAGGCCAAACAGGGTTCACACCGGGGAGCTGTTTTTT. It specifies CATRPNRVHTGELFF.

The chain combines TRBV18 with TRBJ1-6, with D possibly TRBD1 on 6 matching bases. The germline CDR1 and CDR2 sequences are KGHSH and LQKENI. The CDR3 is 14 amino acids. V lost 6 bases and J lost 6, with 12 bases in between. The CDR3 loop is CASSYGQPNSPLHF. In nucleotides, the CDR3 is TGTGCCAGCTCCTACGGACAGCCTAATTCACCCCTCCACTTT.

The chain is built from TRBV6-6 and TRBJ2-7; 7 bases fit TRBD1. Germline CDR1 MNHNY, CDR2 SVGAGI (reference sequence). The CDR3 contains 14 residues. Trimming removed 5 bases from V and 2 bases from J; junction bases left unmatched: 6. The CDR3 sequence: CASSPDRETYEQYF. CDR3 sequence (DNA): TGTGCCAGCAGTCCCGACAGGGAAACCTACGAGCAGTACTTC.

V is TRBV11-2 and J is TRBJ1-2; 9 bases line up with TRBD1. The J segment lost 4 bases and the V segment lost 6 bases, leaving 3 bases of the junction unmatched. The germline V gene has CDR1 SGHAT and CDR2 FQNNGV. The CDR3 runs 13 residues. CDR3 nucleotide sequence: TGTGCCAGCAGACGGACAGGGGTCTATGGCTACACCTTC. Encoded protein: CASRRTGVYGYTF.

The chain combines TRBV19 with TRBJ1-5; D gene uncertain. The germline CDR1 and CDR2 sequences are LNHDA and SQIVND (reference sequence). V shed 2 bases and J shed 5 bases, with 10 bases lying between them. The CDR3 sequence is 14 residues long. CDR3 residues: CASSILQTDQPQHF. CDR3 DNA sequence: TGTGCCAGTAGTATACTCCAGACCGATCAGCCCCAGCATTTT.

V usage is TRBV18 and J usage is TRBJ1-6, with 9 bases aligning to TRBD1. The germline V gene has CDR1 KGHSH and CDR2 LQKENI. The J segment lost 10 bases and the V segment lost 4 bases, leaving 2 bases of the junction unmatched. The CDR3 runs to 13 residues. CDR3 DNA: TGTGCCAGCTCACTTACAGGGGGCTCACCCCTCCACTTT. It yields the protein CASSLTGGSPLHF. Complete variable domain (other parts from reference TRBV18 and TRBJ1-6): NAGVMQNPRHLVRRRGQEARLRCSPMKGHSHVYWYRQLPEEGLKFMVYLQKENIIDESGMPKERFSAEFPKEGPSILRIQQVVRGDSAAYFCASSLTGGSPLHFGNGTRLTVT.

The chain employs TRBV6-6 and TRBJ1-5, with D possibly matching TRBD1 (5 bases). V was trimmed by 4 bases and J by 0 bases, leaving 13 bases between them. Germline CDR1 is MNHNY and CDR2 is SVGAGI (reference sequence). There are 16 residues in the CDR3. In nucleotides, the CDR3 is TGTGCCAGCAGTTCCAAAGACAGAAATAGCAATCAGCCCCAGCATTTT. Translated, it gives CASSSKDRNSNQPQHF.

This clone was counted a single time. This chain joins TRBV9 and TRBJ1-1; D not certain. V lost 6 bases to trimming and J lost 1 base, with 19 bases between them. Germline CDR1 is SGDLS and CDR2 is YYNGEE. This CDR3 comprises 16 residues. The CDR3 here is CASTREGHRTNTEAFF. CDR3 bases: TGTGCCAGCACCCGCGAGGGTCATCGGACGAACACTGAAGCTTTCTTT. Together with reference TRBV9 and TRBJ1-1, the CDR3 gives the full variable domain: DSGVTQTPKHLITATGQRVTLRCSPRSGDLSVYWYQQSLDQGLQFLIQYYNGEERAKGNILERFSAQQFPDLHSELNLSSLELGDSALYFCASTREGHRTNTEAFFGQGTRLTVV.

The chain employs TRBV5-6 and TRBJ1-1; D is unclear. CDR1 SGHDT and CDR2 YYEEEE come from the germline V gene. CDR3 size: 13 residues. V lost 4 bases, J lost 0 bases, and 7 bases lay in between. The CDR3 is CASSTALNTEAFF. Written as DNA, the CDR3 is TGTGCCAGCAGCACCGCCTTGAACACTGAAGCTTTCTTT.

V and J are TRBV6-2 or TRBV6-3 and TRBJ1-5; D gene unclear. The germline V gene has CDR1 MNHEY and CDR2 SVGEGT. CDR3 size: 12 residues. V was shortened by 4 bases and J by 5 bases, with 6 bases between the two germline ends. CDR3 sequence: CASSSWDQPQHF. In DNA form, the CDR3 reads TGTGCCAGCAGTTCTTGGGATCAGCCCCAGCATTTT.

In this sample, this clone turned up once. The chain's CDR3 is CASSSDRSYTGELFF. The CDR3 DNA reads TGCGCCAGCAGCTCAGACAGGTCTTACACCGGGGAGCTGTTTTTT. The chain combines TRBV5-1 with TRBJ2-2; a possible D gene is TRBD1 (6 bases). Germline CDR1 is SGHRS and CDR2 is YFSETQ. V was cut by 3 bases and J by 3 bases, with 12 bases left in between. The CDR3 contains 15 residues.

CDR3 residues: CASSLVPTSGGGNEQFF. The CDR3 DNA sequence: TGTGCCAGCAGCTTAGTCCCAACTAGCGGGGGGGGAAATGAGCAGTTCTTC. This rearrangement joins TRBV13 to TRBJ2-1; 13 positions match TRBD2. V trimming: 1 base; J trimming: 7 bases; junction bases outside the gene matches: 7. The CDR3 has 17 residues. Germline loops: CDR1 PRHDT, CDR2 FYEKMQ (reference sequence).

The gene calls are TRBV18 and TRBJ2-7; D unclear. CDR3 length: 16 amino acids. V lost 6 bases, J lost 7 bases, and 25 bases lay in between. Germline loops: CDR1 KGHSH, CDR2 LQKENI. CDR3 loop: CASSPLAGSKPLEQYF. The CDR3 coding sequence is TGTGCCAGCTCTCCCCTGGCAGGCTCAAAACCGTTGGAGCAGTACTTC.

The gene calls are TRBV6-2 or TRBV6-3 and TRBJ2-2, with D uncertain. Germline values: CDR1 MNHEY, CDR2 SVGEGT. Trimming pared 6 bases from V and 3 bases from J, leaving 14 bases between. This CDR3 contains 15 residues. The CDR3 spells CASSTVVLYTGELFF. The CDR3 bases are TGTGCCAGCAGCACGGTGGTCTTATACACCGGGGAGCTGTTTTTT.

The V gene is TRBV9, the J gene TRBJ2-1, with D possibly being TRBD2 (6 bases). The germline gives CDR1 SGDLS, CDR2 YYNGEE. V was cut by 5 bases and J by 1 base, with 13 bases left in between. The CDR3 covers 15 residues. The CDR3 here is CASSASVGSYNEQFF. The CDR3 DNA follows: TGTGCCAGCAGTGCTAGCGTCGGGTCCTACAATGAGCAGTTCTTC.

V usage is TRBV18 and J usage is TRBJ2-1, with 12 positions matching TRBD1. The germline gives CDR1 KGHSH, CDR2 LQKENI. This CDR3 has 16 residues. The trim removed 1 base at V and 9 bases at J, leaving 7 bases unmatched. In nucleotides, the CDR3 is TGTGCCAGCTCACCACTTGGGACAGGGGGCTTGGGTGAGCAGTTCTTC. It specifies CASSPLGTGGLGEQFF.

V usage is TRBV5-1 and J usage is TRBJ2-3; D may be TRBD2 (5 bases). The germline V gene encodes CDR1 SGHRS and CDR2 YFSETQ. This CDR3 contains 15 residues. Trimming stripped 0 bases from V and 1 base from J, with 9 bases between. This CDR3 is CASSLVGSGTDTQYF. The CDR3 nucleotides read TGCGCCAGCAGCTTGGTCGGTAGCGGCACAGATACGCAGTATTTT.

V and J are TRBV28 and TRBJ2-7; a possible D gene is TRBD1 (6 bases). Germline CDR1 is MDHEN and CDR2 is SYDVKM. Trimming pared 6 bases from V and 9 bases from J, leaving 27 bases between. The length of the CDR3 is 16 residues. As DNA, the CDR3 is TGTGCCAGCAGCTTCCCCTCCGGGACACGGCTATTCGGGCAGTACTTC. The encoded protein is CASSFPSGTRLFGQYF.

This chain connects TRBV27 to TRBJ1-2; D is possibly TRBD1 (6 bases). V lost 6 bases, J lost 7 bases, and 21 bases lay in between. Germline CDR1 reads MNHEY; CDR2 reads SMNVEV (reference sequence). CDR3 length: 15 amino acids. CDR3 nucleotide sequence: TGTGCCAGCAGAACAGGGAATGGGCCACCGGGTGGCTACACCTTC. Protein sequence: CASRTGNGPPGGYTF.

The chain combines TRBV5-6 with TRBJ1-2; D might be TRBD1 (6 bases). The germline V gene encodes CDR1 SGHDT and CDR2 YYEEEE. The V and J ends lost 5 bases and 4 bases respectively, with 21 bases between them. This CDR3 region has 16 residues. The CDR3 region is CASSFDRDTFVYGYTF. The CDR3 region has the DNA TGTGCCAGCAGTTTTGACCGGGACACATTTGTCTATGGCTACACCTTC.

This clone was detected only a few times. The chain has TRBV28 and TRBJ2-2; 11 nucleotides line up with TRBD2. The germline CDR1 and CDR2 sequences are MDHEN and SYDVKM. After removal of 1 base from V and 5 bases from J, the junction contained 9 bases not matched to a gene. This CDR3 has 18 amino acids. This CDR3 reads CASSLSRPWTSGTGELFF. The CDR3 bases are TGTGCCAGCAGTTTATCCAGACCCTGGACTAGCGGGACCGGGGAGCTGTTTTTT.

The CDR3 coding sequence is TGCAGCGTTCTCACTGGCTTCGAGCAGTACTTC. Amino acids: CSVLTGFEQYF. The chain couples TRBV29-1 to TRBJ2-7; D remains unclear. V lost 5 bases and J lost 6, with 11 bases in between. Germline V lookup: CDR1 SQVTM, CDR2 ANQGSEA. The CDR3 length is 11 residues.

The chain employs TRBV11-3 and TRBJ2-7; 8 nucleotides agree with TRBD2. The CDR3 length is 17 residues. With V trimmed by 1 base and J by 3 bases, 11 bases remained unmatched. Germline V gives CDR1 SGHNT, CDR2 YENEEA. This CDR3 reads CASSLGFGRGGSYEQYF. CDR3 DNA: TGTGCCAGCAGCTTAGGATTTGGACGGGGGGGCAGCTACGAGCAGTACTTC.